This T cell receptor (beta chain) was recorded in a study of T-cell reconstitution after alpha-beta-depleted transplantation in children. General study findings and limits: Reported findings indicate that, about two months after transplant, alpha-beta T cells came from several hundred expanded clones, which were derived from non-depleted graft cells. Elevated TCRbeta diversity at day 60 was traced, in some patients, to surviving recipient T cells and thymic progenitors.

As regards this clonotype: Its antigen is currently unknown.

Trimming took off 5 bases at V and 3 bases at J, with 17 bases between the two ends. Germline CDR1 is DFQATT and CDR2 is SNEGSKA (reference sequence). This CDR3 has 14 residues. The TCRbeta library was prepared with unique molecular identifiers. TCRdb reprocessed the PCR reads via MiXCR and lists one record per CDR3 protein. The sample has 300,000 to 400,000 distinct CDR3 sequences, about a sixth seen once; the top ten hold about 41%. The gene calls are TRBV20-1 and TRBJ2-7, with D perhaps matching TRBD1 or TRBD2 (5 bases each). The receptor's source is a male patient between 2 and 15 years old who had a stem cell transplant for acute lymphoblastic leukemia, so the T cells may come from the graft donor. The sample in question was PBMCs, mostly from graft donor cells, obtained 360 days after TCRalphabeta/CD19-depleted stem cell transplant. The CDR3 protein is CSAPVRGFGYEQYF. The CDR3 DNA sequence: TGCAGTGCTCCAGTGAGGGGCTTTGGCTACGAGCAGTACTTC.